Presented here are 5 T cell receptor beta chains from one specimen sequenced in a study of blood T cell repertoires in COVID-19. Clones were read by immunoSEQ multiplex PCR, and TCRdb kept only the in-frame ones, dropping some. The table records 80,000 to 100,000 clones, 65% to 90% of them present only once. The sequencing sample was made of peripheral blood. The receptors stem from a woman aged 80 or older with active or convalescent COVID-19.

J is TRBJ1-5 and V is TRBV6-5, with D possibly matching TRBD1 (5 bases). The CDR3 covers 13 residues. Trimming took 7 bases from V and 6 from J, leaving 13 bases between them. CDR1 is MNHEY, CDR2 SVGAGI, per germline. The CDR3: CASNRGFGQPQHF. The CDR3 DNA reads TGTGCCAGCAACCGGGGGTTCGGTCAGCCCCAGCATTTT.

This chain links TRBV10-3 with TRBJ2-3; 8 nucleotides line up with TRBD2. Looked up from germline, CDR1 is ENHRY and CDR2 is SYGVKD. V was pared by 6 bases and J by 4 bases, with 6 bases of the junction left unmatched. This CDR3 comprises 14 residues. In DNA, the CDR3 is TGTGCCATCAGCGGGGGGGGCATGCCAGATACGCAGTATTTT. This sequence encodes CAISGGGMPDTQYF.

To note about this clone: At one end, the junction sequence differs from germline, possibly due to a read error. This chain uses TRBV7-6 with TRBJ2-2, with 8 positions matching TRBD1. Germline CDR1 reads SGHVS; CDR2 reads FNYEAQ. The CDR3 contains 16 residues. The CDR3 loop reads CASTLSTGVDTGELFF. For the CDR3, the DNA is TGTGCCAGCACCTTATCGACAGGGGTCGACACCGGGGAGCTGTTTTTT.

The rearrangement links TRBV28 to TRBJ1-4; the match to TRBD1 covers 10 bases. After removal of 6 bases from V and 11 bases from J, the junction contained 9 bases not matched to a gene. Germline CDR1 is MDHEN and CDR2 is SYDVKM. This CDR3 has 14 residues. In DNA, the CDR3 is TGTGCCAGCAGACGACAGGGGGCGTTAGTTAAACTGTTTTTT. Translating it yields CASRRQGALVKLFF.

Only a few counts were recorded for this clone. The V gene is TRBV6-6, the J gene TRBJ1-1, with no clear D. The CDR3 length is 14 residues. Germline CDR1 reads MNHNY; CDR2 reads SVGAGI (reference sequence). The ends were cut back, 7 bases at V and 0 bases at J, with 12 bases in the middle. The CDR3 loop reads CASTPAGLNTEAFF. The CDR3 DNA is TGTGCCAGCACCCCGGCAGGCCTGAACACTGAAGCTTTCTTT.